The 25 T cell receptor beta chains below come from one sample, sequenced in a study of shared clonotypes between healthy human individuals. The protocol was immunoSEQ multiplex PCR, while the TCRdb copy is restricted to in-frame clones and leaves out a portion. Here the sample spans just over 2,000,000 clones, around 95% being singletons. Sequenced sample: naive CD4+ T cells sorted from blood. The subset was: CD45RA+ positively selected. The receptors derive from a man between 18 and 29 years old in good health.

This sequence joins TRBV7-2 and TRBJ1-4; possible D gene TRBD1, 5 bases. Germline-derived CDR1 and CDR2 are SGHTA and FQGNSA. Trimming took off 5 bases at V and 3 bases at J, with 16 bases between the two ends. CDR3 length equals 16 residues. In nucleotides, the CDR3 is TGTGCCAGCAGCCCTGGGCCGCAAGGGGCTAATGAAAAACTGTTTTTT. Amino acid sequence: CASSPGPQGANEKLFF.

This clone was seen only once. The chain couples TRBV25-1 to TRBJ2-1; D is perhaps TRBD2 (6 bases). Deletions cut 2 bases from V and 0 bases from J, with 11 bases between. The CDR3 is 16 residues long. CDR1 and CDR2 (germline): MGHDK, SYGVNS. CDR3 coding DNA: TGTGCCAGCAGTGAACGGGCGGGGAGCTCCTACAATGAGCAGTTCTTC. Translated: CASSERAGSSYNEQFF.

This chain links TRBV6-6 with TRBJ2-2, with D possibly being TRBD1 or TRBD2 (5 bases each). CDR3 length: 14 residues. Trimming left V 10 bases short and J 3 bases short, with 15 bases between. Germline CDR1 MNHNY, CDR2 SVGAGI (reference sequence). The CDR3 nucleotides are TGTGCCACCCTTGGGGGAGTCCACACCGGGGAGCTGTTTTTT. This encodes CATLGGVHTGELFF.

The genes are TRBV5-8 and TRBJ2-5; the match to TRBD2 covers 15 bases. V shed 3 bases, J shed 3 bases, and the junction held 6 bases outside the gene matches. The germline V gene has CDR1 SGHTS and CDR2 YDEGEE. The CDR3 is made up of 17 amino acids. The CDR3 bases are TGTGCCAGCAGCTCCGGGACTAGCGGGGGGTCAAAAGAGACCCAGTACTTC. It codes for CASSSGTSGGSKETQYF.

This chain uses TRBV4-1 with TRBJ2-7; D gene ambiguous. Germline CDR1 MGHRA, CDR2 YSYEKL. The CDR3 runs to 16 residues. The ends were cut back, 2 bases at V and 1 base at J, with 15 bases in the middle. This CDR3 is CASSQLSLLASYEQYF. Written as DNA, the CDR3 is TGCGCCAGCAGCCAACTAAGCCTCCTGGCGTCCTACGAGCAGTACTTC.

The rearrangement links TRBV19 to TRBJ1-2; the match to TRBD1 covers 8 bases. The V and J ends lost 7 bases and 14 bases, in that order; junction bases with no gene match: 15. This CDR3 region has 13 residues. Germline values: CDR1 LNHDA, CDR2 SQIVND (reference sequence). CDR3 in DNA: TGTGCCAGTACCCAACAGGGGGGGACTATTGGGACCTTC. Translated: CASTQQGGTIGTF.

CDR3 DNA: TGTGCCAGCTCAATGACAGGGCCGAACACCGGGGAGCTGTTTTTT. This sequence encodes CASSMTGPNTGELFF. This chain links TRBV18 with TRBJ2-2, with 7 bases matching TRBD1. J gave up 0 bases and V 5 bases, and 3 bases lay outside the gene matches. The CDR3 is 15 amino acids. The V gene's germline CDR1 is KGHSH and CDR2 LQKENI.

V gene TRBV6-5 combines with J gene TRBJ2-1; 8 bases align to TRBD1. Germline loops: CDR1 MNHEY, CDR2 SVGAGI. The CDR3 covers 15 residues. Trimming removed 0 bases from V and 9 bases from J; junction bases left unmatched: 7. CDR3 DNA: TGTGCCAGCAGTTACTCCGCGGACAGGGCGGTTGAGCAGTTCTTC. Protein product: CASSYSADRAVEQFF.

The chain has TRBV4-3 and TRBJ2-6; D not certain. The germline V gene encodes CDR1 LGHNA and CDR2 YSLEER. The CDR3 loop spans 16 amino acids. The V and J ends lost 0 bases and 4 bases respectively, with 10 bases between them. As DNA, the CDR3 is TGCGCCAGCAGCCAAGAATTGGGTGCCGGGGCCAACGTCCTGACTTTC. Translation: CASSQELGAGANVLTF.

CDR3 sequence reads: CASSLYRDTDTQYF. As DNA, the CDR3 is TGTGCCAGCAGCTTATATAGGGACACAGATACGCAGTATTTT. V usage is TRBV7-9 and J usage is TRBJ2-3; D not resolved. This CDR3 is built from 14 residues. Trimming pared 2 bases from V and 2 bases from J, leaving 8 bases between. Germline loops: CDR1 SEHNR, CDR2 FQNEAQ (reference sequence).

Only one count was recorded for this clone. The chain links TRBV5-8 to TRBJ1-4; 8 bases agree with TRBD1. V trimming: 4 bases; J trimming: 4 bases; junction bases outside the gene matches: 9. This CDR3 is 16 amino acids long. In germline, CDR1 is SGHTS, CDR2 YDEGEE. The chain's CDR3 is CASSIGTGRINEKLFF. DNA for the CDR3: TGTGCCAGCAGCATCGGGACAGGCCGTATTAATGAAAAACTGTTTTTT.

The chain employs TRBV7-9 and TRBJ1-6, with D possibly TRBD1 on 5 matching bases. CDR3 length equals 16 residues. V gave up 1 base and J gave up 6 bases, with 13 bases separating them. The V gene's germline CDR1 is SEHNR and CDR2 FQNEAQ (reference sequence). The DNA for the CDR3 is TGTGCCAGCAGCTTAGAGGGGCAGACCCTTAATTCACCCCTCCACTTT. It yields the protein CASSLEGQTLNSPLHF.

About this clone: Other DNA sequences of this sample code for an identical CDR3. The chain recombines TRBV7-2 with TRBJ2-5, with TRBD2 matching 10 bases. This CDR3 region has 14 residues. The junction had 0 bases not matched to a gene; V was cut back by 1 base and J by 4 bases. CDR1 is SGHTA, CDR2 FQGNSA, per germline. CDR3 region: CASSLVAGGETQYF. The CDR3 DNA reads as TGTGCCAGCAGCTTAGTAGCGGGGGGAGAGACCCAGTACTTC.

This clone was observed a single time. The sample contains more than one DNA sequence encoding this CDR3. The chain has TRBV19 and TRBJ2-1; tentatively, D is TRBD1 or TRBD2 (5 bases each). CDR3 length: 15 amino acids. Germline V lookup: CDR1 LNHDA, CDR2 SQIVND (reference sequence). Deletions cut 3 bases from V and 5 bases from J, with 14 bases between. CDR3: CASSISGTGNNEQFF. The CDR3 DNA reads TGTGCCAGTAGTATCTCGGGGACGGGGAACAATGAGCAGTTCTTC.

The chain recombines TRBV9 with TRBJ2-7, with D maybe TRBD1 (6 bases). CDR1 SGDLS and CDR2 YYNGEE come from the germline V gene. The CDR3 sequence is 17 residues long. Trimming took off 0 bases at V and 9 bases at J, with 25 bases between the two ends. In nucleotides, the CDR3 is TGTGCCAGCAGCGTAGATCTTTGGGACACTTCCCTAAGCGGGCAGTACTTC. Translated, it gives CASSVDLWDTSLSGQYF. Filled out from reference TRBV9 and TRBJ2-7, the complete variable domain reads DSGVTQTPKHLITATGQRVTLRCSPRSGDLSVYWYQQSLDQGLQFLIQYYNGEERAKGNILERFSAQQFPDLHSELNLSSLELGDSALYFCASSVDLWDTSLSGQYFGPGTRLTVT.

The rearrangement uses TRBV28 and TRBJ2-5; no clear D gene. CDR3 length: 12 residues. CDR1 is MDHEN and CDR2 is SYDVKM in the germline V gene. V lost 4 bases and J lost 2, with 5 bases in between. The CDR3 nucleotides are TGTGCCAGCAGTTCTATACAAGAGACCCAGTACTTC. Its translation is CASSSIQETQYF.

The chain links TRBV2 to TRBJ1-1, with D possibly being TRBD1 (5 bases). This CDR3 region has 14 residues. Germline loops: CDR1 SNHLY, CDR2 FYNNEI. Trimming removed 9 bases from V and 4 bases from J, with 18 bases in between. CDR3 residues: CARPGGSGGTEAFF. Here the CDR3 DNA reads TGTGCCAGACCCGGGGGTTCGGGCGGCACTGAAGCTTTCTTT.

This chain links TRBV6-1 with TRBJ2-1; the D is unclear. Trimming shortened V by 8 bases and J by 3 bases, and 17 bases separated the two germline ends. The germline CDR1 and CDR2 sequences are MNHNS and SASEGT. This CDR3 spans 15 amino acids. The CDR3 region is CASFLSGLGYNEQFF. DNA of the CDR3: TGTGCCAGCTTTCTGTCGGGCCTCGGCTACAATGAGCAGTTCTTC.

The count of this clone is one. This sequence joins TRBV29-1 and TRBJ2-5; tentatively, D is TRBD2 (7 bases). Trimming took off 8 bases at V and 2 bases at J, with 15 bases between the two ends. This CDR3 contains 13 residues. CDR1 SQVTM and CDR2 ANQGSEA come from the germline V gene. CDR3 amino acids: CSTKGGAQETQYF. CDR3 DNA: TGCAGCACGAAGGGGGGGGCTCAAGAGACCCAGTACTTC.

V is TRBV5-1 and J is TRBJ1-2; D might be TRBD1 (6 bases). Germline CDR1 and CDR2: SGHRS and YFSETQ. Trimming stripped 8 bases from V and 2 bases from J, with 16 bases between. This CDR3 spans 14 amino acids. The CDR3: CASRTRTENYGYTF. DNA for the CDR3: TGCGCCAGTCGAACACGGACAGAGAACTATGGCTACACCTTC.

The V gene is TRBV7-9, the J gene TRBJ2-1; 14 bases agree with TRBD2. After removal of 5 bases from V and 0 bases from J, the junction contained 9 bases not matched to a gene. Germline values: CDR1 SEHNR, CDR2 FQNEAQ (reference sequence). The CDR3 consists of 19 residues. The CDR3 protein is CASSQGTSGRGGSYNEQFF. CDR3 in DNA: TGTGCCAGCAGCCAAGGGACTAGCGGGAGAGGGGGCTCCTACAATGAGCAGTTCTTC.

The chain is built from TRBV4-1 and TRBJ1-3; D gene ambiguous. V lost 0 bases, J lost 0 bases, and 9 bases lay in between. The V gene's germline CDR1 is MGHRA and CDR2 YSYEKL. CDR3 length equals 16 residues. CDR3 nucleotide sequence: TGCGCCAGCAGCCAAGATGTCATCAGCTCTGGAAACACCATATATTTT. Amino acid sequence: CASSQDVISSGNTIYF.

The rearrangement uses TRBV4-3 and TRBJ1-5; D not resolved. This CDR3 comprises 13 residues. V lost 0 bases and J lost 9, with 9 bases in between. The germline V gene has CDR1 LGHNA and CDR2 YSLEER. Written as DNA, the CDR3 is TGCGCCAGCAGCCAAGATTTGTCAAGGCCCCAGCATTTT. This sequence encodes CASSQDLSRPQHF.

J is TRBJ2-7 and V is TRBV7-2; weak D call: TRBD1 (5 bases). Trimming took 1 base from V and 3 from J, leaving 22 bases between them. There are 18 residues in the CDR3. The germline V gene has CDR1 SGHTA and CDR2 FQGNSA. CDR3 DNA: TGTGCCAGCAGCTTAGATACCTCCAGGGATCTCTCCTACTACGAGCAGTACTTC. Its protein is CASSLDTSRDLSYYEQYF.

V is TRBV7-3 and J is TRBJ2-1, with 11 positions matching TRBD2. Losses at the gene ends were 0 bases for V and 2 bases for J; bases not matched to a gene: 6. Germline loops: CDR1 SGHTA, CDR2 FQGTGA. The CDR3 is made up of 18 amino acids. This CDR3 reads CASSLTASGGTTYNEQFF. In nucleotides, the CDR3 is TGTGCCAGCAGCTTAACCGCTAGCGGGGGGACGACCTACAATGAGCAGTTCTTC.